Presented here are 18 T cell receptor beta chains from one specimen sequenced in a study of blood T cell repertoires in COVID-19 (dated by TCRdb to the early 2020s). Receptors were amplified or captured by the immunoSEQ multiplex PCR assay. Here the immuneACCESS table is served through TCRdb, limited to in-frame sequences with V and J called. Missing clones are a known gap in these copies; in checked studies unresolved V genes cover under half, and the rest lacks a known reason. In all, the sample holds tens of thousands of clones, and approximately 78% of those were seen once. The top ten hold 18% of the sample. Sequencing was performed on peripheral blood. These receptor sequences come from an older woman with acute or convalescent COVID-19.

The chain recombines TRBV6-5 with TRBJ2-7; 7 bases map to TRBD1. V trimming: 5 bases; J trimming: 5 bases; junction bases outside the gene matches: 6. Germline CDR1 and CDR2: MNHEY and SVGAGI. CDR3 length: 13 amino acids. The CDR3 sequence is CASSLDRVDEQYV. The CDR3, as DNA: TGTGCCAGCAGTCTTGACAGGGTCGACGAGCAGTACGTC.

This clone was picked up a small number of times. V is TRBV5-1 and J is TRBJ1-2; a possible D gene is TRBD1 (5 bases). CDR3 length: 14 amino acids. Germline CDR1 and CDR2: SGHRS and YFSETQ. The V end lost 0 bases, the J end lost 6 bases, and 12 bases lay between the germline ends. The CDR3: CASSLGVREDGYTF. The CDR3 DNA reads as TGCGCCAGCAGCTTGGGTGTCAGGGAGGATGGCTACACCTTC.

The V and J genes are TRBV12-3 or TRBV12-4 and TRBJ1-1, with D tentatively TRBD1 (6 bases). This CDR3 is built from 12 residues. Trimming left V 6 bases short and J 6 bases short, with 11 bases between. CDR3 amino acids: CASSPDSPEAFF. In DNA, the CDR3 is TGTGCCAGCAGCCCGGACAGTCCTGAAGCTTTCTTT.

V gene TRBV4-1 combines with J gene TRBJ1-5; 7 bases match TRBD1. The CDR3 length is 15 residues. The V segment lost 5 bases and the J segment 3 bases; nucleotides outside the gene matches: 7. CDR1 is MGHRA, CDR2 YSYEKL, per germline. As DNA, the CDR3 is TGCGCCAGCAGCGCGCGACAGGGATCCAATCAGCCCCAGCATTTT. Its protein product is CASSARQGSNQPQHF.

A remark on this clone: Additional DNA sequences in this sample encode the identical CDR3. This chain uses TRBV28 with TRBJ1-1; the D gene is possibly TRBD1 (5 bases). Germline assignment: CDR1 MDHEN and CDR2 SYDVKM. The CDR3 consists of 13 residues. Trimming left V 6 bases short and J 1 base short, with 9 bases between. CDR3 protein: CASSTGGNTEAFF. Here the CDR3 DNA reads TGTGCCAGCAGCACAGGCGGGAACACTGAAGCTTTCTTT.

CDR3: CASSKRMGEVFYEQYF. The CDR3 bases are TGTGCCAGTAGTAAGCGGATGGGAGAGGTCTTCTACGAGCAGTACTTC. This sequence joins TRBV19 and TRBJ2-7, with D maybe TRBD2 (5 bases). CDR1 LNHDA and CDR2 SQIVND come from the germline V gene (reference sequence). This CDR3 is built from 16 residues. Trimming took 4 bases from V and 3 from J, leaving 19 bases between them. Together with reference TRBV19 and TRBJ2-7, the CDR3 gives the full variable domain: DGGITQSPKYLFRKEGQNVTLSCEQNLNHDAMYWYRQDPGQGLRLIYYSQIVNDFQKGDIAEGYSVSREKKESFPLTVTSAQKNPTAFYLCASSKRMGEVFYEQYFGPGTRLTVT.

This chain links TRBV7-9 with TRBJ2-5; perhaps TRBD1 as D (5 bases). CDR1 is SEHNR and CDR2 is FQNEAQ in the germline V gene (reference sequence). V lost 0 bases to trimming and J lost 2 bases, with 10 bases between them. The CDR3 is 15 residues long. The CDR3 here is CASSLAYNRQETQYF. The CDR3 DNA reads as TGTGCCAGCAGCTTAGCCTATAACAGGCAAGAGACCCAGTACTTC.

This clone was seen just once. This rearrangement joins TRBV24-1 to TRBJ2-5; D is possibly TRBD2 (6 bases). Per germline, CDR1 KGHDR and CDR2 SFDVKD. V was shortened by 3 bases and J by 5 bases, with 15 bases between the two germline ends. The CDR3 length is 15 residues. The CDR3 protein is CATSDPDGTGETQYF. As DNA, the CDR3 is TGTGCCACCAGTGATCCCGACGGGACTGGGGAGACCCAGTACTTC.

The chain combines TRBV5-1 with TRBJ2-1, with 9 bases identical to TRBD2. Germline V gene sequence: CDR1 SGHRS, CDR2 YFSETQ. This CDR3 has 15 residues. V was pared by 0 bases and J by 3 bases, with 1 base of the junction left unmatched. This CDR3 reads CASSLVSGSYNEQFF. The CDR3 coding sequence is TGCGCCAGCAGCTTGGTTAGCGGGAGCTACAATGAGCAGTTCTTC. Complete variable domain (other parts from reference TRBV5-1 and TRBJ2-1): KAGVTQTPRYLIKTRGQQVTLSCSPISGHRSVSWYQQTPGQGLQFLFEYFSETQRNKGNFPGRFSGRQFSNSRSEMNVSTLELGDSALYLCASSLVSGSYNEQFFGPGTRLTVL.

The rearrangement links TRBV2 to TRBJ1-1, with D maybe TRBD1 (6 bases). CDR1 is SNHLY, CDR2 FYNNEI, per germline. Trimming left V 5 bases short and J 2 bases short, with 15 bases between. This CDR3 has 15 residues. The CDR3 bases are TGTGCCAGCAGTCAGGACAGCTTGGCAAACACTGAAGCTTTCTTT. Protein sequence: CASSQDSLANTEAFF. Combining the CDR3 with reference TRBV2 and TRBJ1-1 gives the whole variable domain EPEVTQTPSHQVTQMGQEVILRCVPISNHLYFYWYRQILGQKVEFLVSFYNNEISEKSEIFDDQFSVERPDGSNFTLKIRSTKLEDSAMYFCASSQDSLANTEAFFGQGTRLTVV.

This clone showed up just once. The V call is TRBV3-1 (or the pseudogene TRBV3-2), the J call TRBJ1-1, with no clear D. Trimming shortened V by 6 bases and J by 1 base, and 12 bases separated the two germline ends. The CDR3 has 14 residues. Looked up from germline, CDR1 is LGHDT and CDR2 is YNNKEL (reference sequence). The CDR3 DNA reads TGTGCCAGCAGTCAACGGGAAAGGAACACTGAAGCTTTCTTT. Protein: CASSQRERNTEAFF.

CDR3 in amino acids: CATSDTTAGVDNYGYTF. The CDR3 region has the DNA TGTGCCACCAGTGATACTACAGCAGGGGTCGATAACTATGGCTACACCTTC. The rearrangement joins TRBV24-1 to TRBJ1-2; possible D gene TRBD1, 6 bases. The CDR3 runs 17 residues. CDR1 and CDR2 from the germline V gene are KGHDR and SFDVKD. The V end was cut by 3 bases, the J end by 1 base, with 17 bases between.

This clone occurred once. The V gene is TRBV7-9, the J gene TRBJ2-7; no firm D call. Germline CDR1 and CDR2: SEHNR and FQNEAQ (reference sequence). V was cut by 1 base and J by 3 bases, with 10 bases left in between. The CDR3 sequence is 14 residues long. This chain's CDR3 is CASSLGGPNYEQYF. Written as DNA, the CDR3 is TGTGCCAGCAGCTTAGGAGGCCCGAACTACGAGCAGTACTTC.

The rearrangement uses TRBV2 and TRBJ2-5; 12 bases fit TRBD2. CDR3 length: 14 residues. The J segment lost 4 bases and the V segment lost 3 bases, leaving 0 bases of the junction unmatched. Germline lookup yields CDR1 SNHLY and CDR2 FYNNEI. As DNA, the CDR3 is TGTGCCAGCAGTGAGGGACTAGCGGGAGAGACCCAGTACTTC. Translation: CASSEGLAGETQYF. The entire variable domain, with the rest obtained from reference TRBV2 and TRBJ2-5, is as follows: EPEVTQTPSHQVTQMGQEVILRCVPISNHLYFYWYRQILGQKVEFLVSFYNNEISEKSEIFDDQFSVERPDGSNFTLKIRSTKLEDSAMYFCASSEGLAGETQYFGPGTRLLVL.

The chain couples TRBV7-9 to TRBJ2-5; 10 bases agree with TRBD2. From germline, CDR1 is SEHNR and CDR2 FQNEAQ (reference sequence). Trimming took 5 bases from V and 4 from J; bases not matched to a gene: 10. CDR3 length: 16 amino acids. The CDR3 loop reads CASSPGASGGGETQYF. The CDR3 DNA reads as TGTGCCAGCAGCCCTGGGGCTAGCGGGGGAGGAGAGACCCAGTACTTC.

V and J are TRBV7-2 and TRBJ1-2; weak D call: TRBD1 (6 bases). Germline CDR1 is SGHTA and CDR2 is FQGNSA. This CDR3 contains 15 residues. The V and J ends lost 1 base and 4 bases respectively, with 13 bases between them. CDR3 sequence: CASSLDDRTFYGYTF. For the CDR3, the DNA is TGTGCCAGCAGCTTAGATGACAGGACTTTCTATGGCTACACCTTC.

The V and J genes are TRBV10-3 and TRBJ1-5; D may be TRBD1 (6 bases). The V end lost 6 bases, the J end lost 6 bases, and 15 bases lay between the germline ends. The CDR3 extends over 14 amino acids. Germline CDR1 reads ENHRY; CDR2 reads SYGVKD. The CDR3 DNA is TGTGCCATCAGGGCGGCAGGGGCTAGTCAGCCCCAGCATTTT. Amino acid sequence: CAIRAAGASQPQHF.

This chain joins TRBV5-1 and TRBJ2-1; D is unresolved. The CDR3 is made up of 14 amino acids. Germline-derived CDR1 and CDR2 are SGHRS and YFSETQ. Trimming removed 4 bases from V and 0 bases from J, with 8 bases in between. CDR3 nucleotide sequence: TGCGCCAGCAGCCAACTATCCTCCTACAATGAGCAGTTCTTC. It translates to CASSQLSSYNEQFF. The full variable domain, with the rest looked up from reference TRBV5-1 and TRBJ2-1, is KAGVTQTPRYLIKTRGQQVTLSCSPISGHRSVSWYQQTPGQGLQFLFEYFSETQRNKGNFPGRFSGRQFSNSRSEMNVSTLELGDSALYLCASSQLSSYNEQFFGPGTRLTVL.